The 10 T cell receptor beta chains presented below share a single source sample, sequenced in a study of T-cell memory formation after mild COVID-19. TCRdb redid the calling of the 5' RACE reads with MiXCR, one entry per CDR3 protein. Here the sample spans approximately 480,000 distinct CDR3 sequences, 18% being singletons. Material for sequencing was PBMCs or a T cell subset sorted from them (not recorded which). The receptors come from an adult woman who had mild COVID-19 (a few samples of this study predate the infection). Cell type and time point are not known.

This clonotype was seen only a few times. The chain is built from TRBV12-3 or TRBV12-4 and TRBJ1-2; D not certain. Trimming took 0 bases from V and 5 from J, leaving 16 bases between them. The length of the CDR3 is 16 residues. In DNA, the CDR3 is TGTGCCAGCAGTTTAGCGCCAGGCCGCGCTACATATGGCTACACCTTC. Translated, it gives CASSLAPGRATYGYTF.

J is TRBJ1-1 and V is TRBV29-1, with 7 bases fitting TRBD1. This CDR3 comprises 17 residues. Germline lookup yields CDR1 SQVTM and CDR2 ANQGSEA. The J segment lost 5 bases and the V segment lost 2 bases, leaving 17 bases of the junction unmatched. The CDR3 DNA sequence: TGCAGCGTTGAAAGCAGGGGGAAGATGAAGGGAGGGACTGAAGCTTTCTTT. Its protein is CSVESRGKMKGGTEAFF.

This clonotype was detected only a few times. The chain recombines TRBV7-8 with TRBJ1-4; 10 bases match TRBD1. The germline V gene has CDR1 SGHVS and CDR2 FQNEAQ. The CDR3 spans 15 residues. The V and J ends lost 1 base and 8 bases, in that order; junction bases with no gene match: 4. CDR3 region: CASSLVGQGGEKLFF. DNA for the CDR3: TGTGCCAGCAGCTTAGTTGGACAGGGGGGGGAAAAACTGTTTTTT. The variable domain in full, with the rest retrieved from reference TRBV7-8 and TRBJ1-4, is GAGVSQSPRYKVAKRGQDVALRCDPISGHVSLFWYQQALGQGPEFLTYFQNEAQLDKSGLPSDRFFAERPEGSVSTLKIQRTQQEDSAVYLCASSLVGQGGEKLFFGSGTQLSVL.

This clonotype was seen only a few times. The DNA for the CDR3 is TGTGCCATCTCCCGAATGAGTGGAGCAGCCACAGATACGCAGTATTTT. This gives the protein CAISRMSGAATDTQYF. J is TRBJ2-3 and V is TRBV10-3, with no clear D. The CDR3 covers 16 residues. V lost 8 bases to trimming and J lost 2 bases, with 20 bases between them. The germline CDR1 and CDR2 sequences are ENHRY and SYGVKD.

This clonotype has only a few counts. The V call is TRBV5-1, the J call TRBJ1-2, with D possibly matching TRBD1 (5 bases). The germline V gene has CDR1 SGHRS and CDR2 YFSETQ. The CDR3 length is 13 residues. The V end was cut by 4 bases, the J end by 6 bases, with 13 bases between. The CDR3 coding sequence is TGCGCCAGCAGCCTCAGGGCGACGGATGGCTACACCTTC. It is translated as CASSLRATDGYTF.

There are a few counts of this clonotype. The J gene is TRBJ1-1, the V gene TRBV20-1; D is ambiguous. Germline CDR1 reads DFQATT; CDR2 reads SNEGSKA (reference sequence). The CDR3 spans 14 residues. V lost 0 bases and J 5 bases, leaving 13 bases between the germline ends. Here the CDR3 DNA reads TGCAGTGCTAGAGATTGGGCGTCGGGGACTGAAGCTTTCTTT. Protein: CSARDWASGTEAFF.

The V call is TRBV6-6, the J call TRBJ2-7; perhaps TRBD2 as D (6 bases). The CDR3 extends over 15 amino acids. Germline CDR1 and CDR2: MNHNY and SVGAGI (reference sequence). V lost 3 bases, J lost 0 bases, and 12 bases lay in between. The CDR3 loop reads CASSYSSGSSYEQYF. CDR3 bases: TGTGCCAGCAGTTATAGTAGCGGTAGCTCCTACGAGCAGTACTTC.

J is TRBJ1-2 and V is TRBV15; 10 nucleotides align to TRBD1. Germline CDR1 and CDR2: LNHNV and YYDKDF (reference sequence). This CDR3 spans 18 amino acids. After removal of 1 base from V and 0 bases from J, the junction contained 8 bases not matched to a gene. The CDR3 sequence: CATSRGRTGGASNYGYTF. Written as DNA, the CDR3 is TGTGCCACCAGCAGAGGAAGGACAGGGGGAGCCTCTAACTATGGCTACACCTTC.

In this sample, this clonotype turned up a few times. The chain employs TRBV7-9 and TRBJ1-6; 8 positions match TRBD1. Germline V gene data show CDR1 as SEHNR and CDR2 as FQNEAQ (reference sequence). CDR3 size: 14 residues. Trimming cost V 11 bases and J 8 bases; bases outside gene matches: 11. This CDR3 reads CAFDIDRGDSPLHF. CDR3 DNA: TGTGCCTTCGATATTGACAGGGGTGATTCACCCCTCCACTTT.

The chain combines TRBV2 with TRBJ2-3; 14 nucleotides line up with TRBD2. CDR1 and CDR2 from the germline V gene are SNHLY and FYNNEI. The CDR3 totals 16 residues. V trimming: 9 bases; J trimming: 5 bases; junction bases outside the gene matches: 10. The CDR3 DNA reads TGTGCCAGGAATGGACTAGCGGGAGGCCGGGGAGATACGCAGTATTTT. As protein: CARNGLAGGRGDTQYF.